The 32 T cell receptor beta chains presented below share a single source sample, sequenced in a study of T-cell memory formation after mild COVID-19. From the 5' RACE reads, TCRdb called clonotypes with MiXCR, one entry per CDR3 protein. Counted here are about 270,000 distinct CDR3 sequences, around 15% occurring once; the ten biggest clones make up more than 20%. Sequencing was carried out using PBMCs or a T cell subset sorted from them (not recorded which). The receptor source for this set is a man younger than 30 who had mild COVID-19 (a few samples of this study predate the infection). Cell type and time point are not known.

The table lists this clonotype with a few counts. The CDR3 region is CSVASGGGNGYTF. CDR3 sequence (DNA): TGCAGCGTTGCGAGTGGGGGAGGGAATGGCTACACCTTC. V and J are TRBV29-1 and TRBJ1-2; TRBD1 might be the D (5 bases). Germline V lookup: CDR1 SQVTM, CDR2 ANQGSEA. Trimming took off 4 bases at V and 6 bases at J, with 15 bases between the two ends. The CDR3 extends over 13 amino acids.

The chain recombines TRBV6-6 with TRBJ2-3; TRBD1 aligns across 7 bases. Germline loops: CDR1 MNHNY, CDR2 SVGAGI (reference sequence). J was trimmed by 10 bases and V by 9 bases; bases with no gene match: 10. The CDR3 spans 12 residues. For the CDR3, the DNA is TGTGCCAGTAGCCGAGACAGGGCGGCGCAGTATTTT. Protein sequence: CASSRDRAAQYF.

This clonotype showed up many times. V and J are TRBV11-2 and TRBJ2-3, with D tentatively TRBD2 (6 bases). This CDR3 has 17 residues. The V gene lost 5 bases and the J gene lost 4 bases, with 22 bases spanning the gap. Germline V gene data show CDR1 as SGHAT and CDR2 as FQNNGV. CDR3 sequence (DNA): TGTGCCAGCAGCCCTTCACCGACTAGATCGGCCCCAGATACGCAGTATTTT. Translated: CASSPSPTRSAPDTQYF.

This chain connects TRBV9 to TRBJ2-3; no clear D. This CDR3 is built from 15 residues. Trimming pared 4 bases from V and 0 bases from J, leaving 12 bases between. CDR1 and CDR2 (germline): SGDLS, YYNGEE. For the CDR3, the DNA is TGTGCCAGCAGCCCCCAACCTCAGAGCACAGATACGCAGTATTTT. Protein sequence: CASSPQPQSTDTQYF.

This clonotype was counted at least ten times. The J gene is TRBJ2-1, the V gene TRBV5-1, with D possibly TRBD2 on 7 matching bases. The ends were cut back, 2 bases at V and 8 bases at J, with 14 bases in the middle. CDR3 length: 14 amino acids. In germline, CDR1 is SGHRS, CDR2 YFSETQ. CDR3 DNA sequence: TGCGCCAGCAGCTTTGGGGGCGCGGGGGATGAGCAGTTCTTC. Residues: CASSFGGAGDEQFF.

This clonotype has more than one count but fewer than ten. This sequence joins TRBV2 and TRBJ1-1, with TRBD1 as a possible D gene (5 bases). CDR1 SNHLY and CDR2 FYNNEI come from the germline V gene. The CDR3 has 14 amino acids. V was trimmed by 1 base and J by 5 bases, leaving 11 bases between them. DNA for the CDR3: TGTGCCAGCAGTGAAGTGGCAGGGAGAACTGAAGCTTTCTTT. Protein: CASSEVAGRTEAFF.

This clonotype was detected only a few times. The chain joins TRBV12-3 or TRBV12-4 to TRBJ2-5; tentatively, D is TRBD2 (6 bases). The CDR3 spans 14 residues. Deletions cut 5 bases from V and 4 bases from J, with 14 bases between. In nucleotides, the CDR3 is TGTGCCAGCAGTGGGGGGAAGGGATCAGAGACCCAGTACTTC. It codes for CASSGGKGSETQYF.

The CDR3: CASSSGQGDDTQYF. In nucleotides, the CDR3 is TGTGCCAGCAGCTCAGGACAGGGGGACGATACGCAGTATTTT. This sequence joins TRBV7-2 and TRBJ2-3; 10 bases are shared with TRBD1. CDR1 and CDR2 (germline): SGHTA, FQGNSA. J was trimmed by 6 bases and V by 4 bases; bases with no gene match: 4. This CDR3 is built from 14 residues.

This clonotype was found a few times. The chain uses TRBV11-2 and TRBJ2-5, with 10 positions matching TRBD2. The CDR3 is 14 residues long. Germline V lookup: CDR1 SGHAT, CDR2 FQNNGV. Trimming cost V 5 bases and J 5 bases; bases outside gene matches: 5. In DNA, the CDR3 is TGTGCCAGCAGCCAGACTAGCGGGTGGGAGACCCAGTACTTC. Amino acids: CASSQTSGWETQYF. Variable domain in full (rest from reference TRBV11-2 and TRBJ2-5): EAGVAQSPRYKIIEKRQSVAFWCNPISGHATLYWYQQILGQGPKLLIQFQNNGVVDDSQLPKDRFSAERLKGVDSTLKIQPAKLEDSAVYLCASSQTSGWETQYFGPGTRLLVL.

This clonotype was picked up a small number of times. This chain uses TRBV4-1 with TRBJ2-3; maybe TRBD2 (5 bases). There are 15 residues in the CDR3. V was pared by 5 bases and J by 2 bases, with 14 bases between. From germline, CDR1 is MGHRA and CDR2 YSYEKL. CDR3 nucleotide sequence: TGCGCCAGCAGCACCCGTGGCCGGGACACAGATACGCAGTATTTT. The encoded protein is CASSTRGRDTDTQYF.

This clonotype was counted between two and nine times. This chain links TRBV11-1 with TRBJ1-4; weak D call: TRBD1 (6 bases). Germline lookup yields CDR1 SGHAT and CDR2 FQDESV (reference sequence). The CDR3 totals 13 residues. Trimming pared 8 bases from V and 8 bases from J, leaving 15 bases between. CDR3 protein: CASRNAGAEKLFF. The CDR3 bases are TGTGCCAGCCGGAACGCAGGGGCGGAAAAACTGTTTTTT.

This clonotype was counted between two and nine times. This chain links TRBV7-8 with TRBJ2-7; tentative D call: TRBD2 (5 bases). This CDR3 has 14 amino acids. Per the germline V gene, CDR1 is SGHVS and CDR2 is FQNEAQ. Trimming pared 4 bases from V and 0 bases from J, leaving 10 bases between. CDR3 in amino acids: CASSSLEGSYEQYV. The CDR3 DNA reads TGTGCCAGCAGCTCATTAGAGGGCTCCTACGAGCAGTACGTC.

This clonotype was seen a few times. This rearrangement joins TRBV29-1 to TRBJ2-3; D is unresolved. Per the germline V gene, CDR1 is SQVTM and CDR2 is ANQGSEA. This CDR3 has 15 residues. V lost 0 bases and J 2 bases, leaving 12 bases between the germline ends. The CDR3 region has the DNA TGCAGCGTTGAAGAACGTCCGAACCCCACAGATACGCAGTATTTT. It translates to CSVEERPNPTDTQYF.

This clonotype was seen only once. The chain recombines TRBV6-2 or TRBV6-3 with TRBJ2-5; perhaps TRBD2 as D (5 bases). The CDR3 sequence is 12 residues long. V was clipped by 6 bases and J by 7 bases, with 12 bases between them. The V gene's germline CDR1 is MNHEY and CDR2 SVGEGT. The CDR3 bases are TGTGCCAGCAGCCTCTCACGGGGGACCCAGTACTTC. Translating it yields CASSLSRGTQYF.

This clonotype has ten or more counts. The chain employs TRBV15 and TRBJ2-5, with TRBD2 matching 9 bases. The germline gives CDR1 LNHNV, CDR2 YYDKDF (reference sequence). This CDR3 has 16 residues. V lost 3 bases to trimming and J lost 5 bases; unmatched junction nucleotides: 10. The CDR3 nucleotides read TGTGCCACCAGCAGGGCCGGGACTAGCCGGGGGGAGACCCAGTACTTC. Protein product: CATSRAGTSRGETQYF.

The gene calls are TRBV9 and TRBJ1-2, with 8 bases fitting TRBD1. The V gene end was trimmed by 0 bases and the J gene end by 8 bases; junction bases not matched to a gene: 3. The CDR3 totals 13 residues. The germline V gene has CDR1 SGDLS and CDR2 YYNGEE. This CDR3 reads CASSVGRDRGYTF. The CDR3 DNA sequence: TGTGCCAGCAGCGTAGGCAGGGACAGGGGCTACACCTTC.

This clonotype has just one count. The chain uses TRBV9 and TRBJ2-1; D is ambiguous. Germline V lookup: CDR1 SGDLS, CDR2 YYNGEE. The CDR3 covers 12 residues. V was cut by 0 bases and J by 6 bases, with 4 bases left in between. The CDR3 loop reads CASSVGFNEQFF. The CDR3 nucleotides read TGTGCCAGCAGCGTAGGGTTCAATGAGCAGTTCTTC. Full variable domain (rest looked up from reference TRBV9 and TRBJ2-1): DSGVTQTPKHLITATGQRVTLRCSPRSGDLSVYWYQQSLDQGLQFLIQYYNGEERAKGNILERFSAQQFPDLHSELNLSSLELGDSALYFCASSVGFNEQFFGPGTRLTVL.

The rearrangement joins TRBV7-8 to TRBJ2-2; weak D call: TRBD1 (5 bases). The V end lost 0 bases, the J end lost 6 bases, and 11 bases lay between the germline ends. This CDR3 region has 15 residues. Germline values: CDR1 SGHVS, CDR2 FQNEAQ. CDR3 nucleotide sequence: TGTGCCAGCAGCTTAGCCAGGGTTAATCCCGGGGAGCTGTTTTTT. Translating gives CASSLARVNPGELFF.

This clonotype was found a few times. The V call is TRBV12-3 or TRBV12-4, the J call TRBJ1-4, with D perhaps TRBD1 (5 bases). CDR3 length equals 14 residues. V lost 9 bases and J 4 bases, leaving 15 bases between the germline ends. In DNA, the CDR3 is TGTGCCAGGATCGTGGGGGGGAATAATGAAAAACTGTTTTTT. Its translation: CARIVGGNNEKLFF.

This CDR3 reads CASGQGDSTGELFF. CDR3 sequence (DNA): TGTGCCAGCGGGCAGGGAGACTCCACCGGGGAGCTGTTTTTT. The V gene is TRBV6-1, the J gene TRBJ2-2; D possibly matches TRBD1 or TRBD2 (5 bases each). Trimming stripped 8 bases from V and 4 bases from J, with 14 bases between. The CDR3 spans 14 residues. Germline V gene data show CDR1 as MNHNS and CDR2 as SASEGT.

The V and J genes are TRBV10-3 and TRBJ2-7; 7 nucleotides align to TRBD1. This CDR3 spans 12 amino acids. V lost 11 bases to trimming and J lost 6 bases; unmatched junction nucleotides: 10. Germline lookup yields CDR1 ENHRY and CDR2 SYGVKD. CDR3: CAPDRAVREQYF. The CDR3 DNA reads as TGTGCCCCCGACAGGGCAGTGCGCGAGCAGTACTTC.

The sample holds a few counts of this clonotype. V gene TRBV27 combines with J gene TRBJ2-7; D ambiguous. The V gene lost 0 bases and the J gene lost 7 bases, with 13 bases spanning the gap. The CDR3 is 14 amino acids. Germline V gene sequence: CDR1 MNHEY, CDR2 SMNVEV (reference sequence). The CDR3 region is CASSLSLGFEEQYF. For the CDR3, the DNA is TGTGCCAGCAGTTTATCGTTAGGGTTTGAGGAGCAGTACTTC.

Only a few counts were recorded for this clonotype. V gene TRBV6-2 or TRBV6-3 combines with J gene TRBJ2-1; no firm D call. The CDR3 has 15 residues. V lost 6 bases, J lost 0 bases, and 12 bases lay in between. Germline CDR1 is MNHEY and CDR2 is SVGEGT. The CDR3 DNA follows: TGTGCCAGCAGACTACGGGCTCGCTCCTACAATGAGCAGTTCTTC. Translated, it gives CASRLRARSYNEQFF.

There are a few counts of this clonotype. The chain is built from TRBV24-1 and TRBJ2-2; a weak D match, TRBD2 (5 bases). Germline values: CDR1 KGHDR, CDR2 SFDVKD. The CDR3 totals 16 residues. V lost 3 bases and J 4 bases, leaving 14 bases between the germline ends. The CDR3 DNA sequence: TGTGCCACCAGTGATCCAGCGGCATTCCCCACCGGGGAGCTGTTTTTT. Translation: CATSDPAAFPTGELFF.

V is TRBV12-3 or TRBV12-4 and J is TRBJ2-1; 10 positions agree with TRBD2. This CDR3 comprises 15 residues. J gave up 8 bases and V 5 bases, and 9 bases lay outside the gene matches. The CDR3 region is CASSAGTSVLDEQFF. The CDR3 DNA is TGTGCCAGCAGTGCCGGGACTAGCGTGCTCGATGAGCAGTTCTTC.

The chain combines TRBV7-2 with TRBJ2-1; TRBD2 matches at 8 bases. J was trimmed by 2 bases and V by 3 bases; bases with no gene match: 6. Germline loops: CDR1 SGHTA, CDR2 FQGNSA. The CDR3 length is 16 residues. Here the CDR3 reads CASSLVGAGAYNEQFF. CDR3 DNA: TGTGCCAGCAGCTTGGTAGGAGCGGGGGCCTACAATGAGCAGTTCTTC. The whole variable domain, filled in from reference TRBV7-2 and TRBJ2-1, reads GAGVSQSPSNKVTEKGKDVELRCDPISGHTALYWYRQSLGQGLEFLIYFQGNSAPDKSGLPSDRFSAERTGGSVSTLTIQRTQQEDSAVYLCASSLVGAGAYNEQFFGPGTRLTVL.

This clonotype came up many times. This CDR3 is CASSDRDVDQETQYF. The CDR3 nucleotides are TGTGCCAGCAGCGACCGGGACGTCGACCAAGAGACCCAGTACTTC. The chain joins TRBV11-2 to TRBJ2-5, with D tentatively TRBD1 or TRBD2 (5 bases each). The V and J ends lost 5 bases and 0 bases respectively, with 13 bases between them. The CDR3 covers 15 residues. CDR1 and CDR2 from the germline V gene are SGHAT and FQNNGV.

In this sample, this clonotype turned up a few times. The chain couples TRBV7-9 to TRBJ2-5; 7 bases line up with TRBD1. The J segment lost 1 base and the V segment lost 3 bases, leaving 11 bases of the junction unmatched. Germline V lookup: CDR1 SEHNR, CDR2 FQNEAQ (reference sequence). The CDR3 loop spans 17 amino acids. DNA of the CDR3: TGTGCCAGCAGCTTTCCCGACAGGGCCCCCTCCCAAGAGACCCAGTACTTC. Protein: CASSFPDRAPSQETQYF.

The chain's CDR3 is CSARNRENSNQPQHF. DNA for the CDR3: TGCAGTGCTAGGAACAGGGAAAATAGCAATCAGCCCCAGCATTTT. This chain connects TRBV20-1 to TRBJ1-5, with D perhaps TRBD1 (6 bases). CDR3 size: 15 residues. Germline V gene data show CDR1 as DFQATT and CDR2 as SNEGSKA (reference sequence). V was cut by 3 bases and J by 0 bases, with 12 bases left in between.

The rearrangement joins TRBV5-1 to TRBJ1-2, with TRBD1 matching over 8 bases. This CDR3 region has 15 residues. Germline lookup yields CDR1 SGHRS and CDR2 YFSETQ. The V and J ends lost 5 bases and 5 bases, in that order; junction bases with no gene match: 11. The CDR3 reads CASSEPGTGPYGYTF. As DNA, the CDR3 is TGCGCCAGCAGTGAACCCGGGACAGGTCCGTATGGCTACACCTTC.

This clonotype was seen repeatedly, ten times or more. The rearrangement uses TRBV7-2 and TRBJ2-3; D uncertain. The V end lost 1 base, the J end lost 1 base, and 6 bases lay between the germline ends. The length of the CDR3 is 14 residues. CDR1 is SGHTA, CDR2 FQGNSA, per germline. The CDR3 sequence is CASSLGVGTDTQYF. In DNA form, the CDR3 reads TGTGCCAGCAGCTTAGGTGTTGGCACAGATACGCAGTATTTT. Full variable domain (remainder filled in from reference TRBV7-2 and TRBJ2-3): GAGVSQSPSNKVTEKGKDVELRCDPISGHTALYWYRQSLGQGLEFLIYFQGNSAPDKSGLPSDRFSAERTGGSVSTLTIQRTQQEDSAVYLCASSLGVGTDTQYFGPGTRLTVL.

V and J are TRBV29-1 and TRBJ1-6; a weak D match, TRBD1 (5 bases). The CDR3 length is 13 residues. The ends were cut back, 4 bases at V and 6 bases at J, with 10 bases in the middle. The V gene's germline CDR1 is SQVTM and CDR2 ANQGSEA. The CDR3 DNA reads TGCAGCGTTGCTGAAGGGACTAATTCACCCCTCCACTTT. This translates into CSVAEGTNSPLHF.